What follows describes a single T cell receptor beta chain. This sample is drawn from a study of blood T cell repertoires in COVID-19. Study context: There were acute and convalescent COVID-19 samples, and they came from the United States, Italy and Spain.

In the authors' methods: Scientists estimated how many nucleated cells there were by amplifying reference gene primers. TCRdb's copy holds only in-frame clones and misses some; the assay was immunoSEQ multiplex PCR. From that table come the V and J calls and clone size; the DNA was used to work out D and trimming. The sample holds about 350,000 clones, about 93% seen once. Sequenced sample: peripheral blood. This receptor was taken from a woman between 18 and 29 years old who had recovered from COVID-19.

The CDR3 DNA reads TGTGCCAGCAGCCTCCGGGGACTTGAGACCCAGTACTTC. It encodes CASSLRGLETQYF. The V gene is TRBV7-8, the J gene TRBJ2-5, with a tentative D call TRBD2 (6 bases). The CDR3 covers 13 residues. From germline, CDR1 is SGHVS and CDR2 FQNEAQ. V gave up 5 bases and J gave up 5 bases, with 12 bases separating them. The full variable domain, in which reference TRBV7-8 and TRBJ2-5 provide the parts outside the CDR3, is GAGVSQSPRYKVAKRGQDVALRCDPISGHVSLFWYQQALGQGPEFLTYFQNEAQLDKSGLPSDRFFAERPEGSVSTLKIQRTQQEDSAVYLCASSLRGLETQYFGPGTRLLVL.